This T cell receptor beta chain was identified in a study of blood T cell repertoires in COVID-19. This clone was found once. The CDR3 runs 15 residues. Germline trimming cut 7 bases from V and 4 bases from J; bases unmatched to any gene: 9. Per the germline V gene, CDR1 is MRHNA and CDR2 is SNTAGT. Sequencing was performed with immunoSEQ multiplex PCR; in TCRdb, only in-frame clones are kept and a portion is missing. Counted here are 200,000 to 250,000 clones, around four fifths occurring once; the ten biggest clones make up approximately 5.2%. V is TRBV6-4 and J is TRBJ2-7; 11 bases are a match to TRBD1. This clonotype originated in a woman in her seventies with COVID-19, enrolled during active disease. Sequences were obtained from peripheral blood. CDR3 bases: TGTGCCAGCAACCTAAATGGGACAGGGGGGTACGAGCAGTACTTC. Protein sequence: CASNLNGTGGYEQYF.